The 19 T cell receptor beta chains below were found in one sample sequenced in a study of T cells after yellow fever vaccination. TCRdb re-analysed the 5' RACE reads in MiXCR, keeping a single row per CDR3 protein. The repertoire holds hundreds of thousands of distinct CDR3 sequences, with 8.7% as singletons. The sample was PBMCs, taken on the day of the first yellow fever vaccination. The receptors derive from a man younger than 35 who received the YFV17D yellow fever vaccine.

This chain connects TRBV29-1 to TRBJ1-1; D is undetermined. Germline CDR1 reads SQVTM; CDR2 reads ANQGSEA. The CDR3 totals 12 residues. With 5 bases removed from V and 4 bases from J, the gap between germline ends came to 11 bases. CDR3 region: CSVSPSFTEAFF. The CDR3 DNA sequence: TGCAGCGTTTCTCCGAGCTTCACTGAAGCTTTCTTT.

This clonotype was detected ten times or more. The rearrangement links TRBV24-1 to TRBJ1-2; 10 bases line up with TRBD1. From germline, CDR1 is KGHDR and CDR2 SFDVKD. J lost 6 bases, V lost 3 bases, and 3 bases had no gene match. There are 14 residues in the CDR3. The CDR3 region is CATSDPGTGDGYTF. The DNA of the CDR3 is TGTGCCACCAGTGATCCCGGGACAGGGGATGGCTACACCTTC.

This clonotype was recorded many times. The V gene is TRBV12-3 or TRBV12-4, the J gene TRBJ1-5, with 9 bases lining up with TRBD1. The junction had 7 bases not matched to a gene; V was cut back by 6 bases and J by 4 bases. The CDR3 runs 15 residues. CDR3 in amino acids: CASSRTGVGNQPQHF. In DNA, the CDR3 is TGTGCCAGCAGCCGGACAGGGGTTGGTAATCAGCCCCAGCATTTT.

This clonotype was detected a few times. J is TRBJ2-1 and V is TRBV6-1; 11 nucleotides align to TRBD1. Germline-derived CDR1 and CDR2 are MNHNS and SASEGT. The CDR3 runs to 14 residues. After removal of 8 bases from V and 3 bases from J, the junction contained 3 bases not matched to a gene. Written as DNA, the CDR3 is TGTGCCAGCGCCGGGACAGGGGGCTACAATGAGCAGTTCTTC. Translating gives CASAGTGGYNEQFF.

This clonotype was detected a few times. This chain links TRBV12-5 with TRBJ2-3; D possibly corresponds to TRBD2 (6 bases). The ends were cut back, 1 base at V and 9 bases at J, with 17 bases in the middle. Looked up from germline, CDR1 is LGHNT and CDR2 is FRNRAP. The CDR3 runs 15 residues. For the CDR3, the DNA is TGTGCTAGTGGTTTGGACCTGGGGGGTTTGGACACGCAGTATTTT. Encoded protein: CASGLDLGGLDTQYF.

This clonotype has ten or more counts. J is TRBJ2-7 and V is TRBV5-6; maybe TRBD1 (5 bases). In germline, CDR1 is SGHDT, CDR2 YYEEEE. CDR3 length: 14 residues. Trimming pared 4 bases from V and 1 base from J, leaving 12 bases between. CDR3 protein: CASSIYRRSYEQYV. CDR3 bases: TGTGCCAGCAGCATATACAGGAGATCCTACGAGCAGTACGTC.

The sample holds a few counts of this clonotype. The chain recombines TRBV7-6 with TRBJ2-7, with D maybe TRBD1 (5 bases). Trimming took 0 bases from V and 1 from J, leaving 10 bases between them. Germline V gene lookup returns CDR1 SGHVS and CDR2 FNYEAQ. CDR3 size: 15 residues. This chain's CDR3 is CASSLAQQESYEQYF. In nucleotides, the CDR3 is TGTGCCAGCAGCTTAGCACAACAGGAGTCCTACGAGCAGTACTTC.

This clonotype has just a few counts. The chain carries TRBV5-1 and TRBJ2-7; 9 positions match TRBD1. Germline CDR1 SGHRS, CDR2 YFSETQ. V lost 3 bases, J lost 0 bases, and 4 bases stayed unmatched. The CDR3 length is 15 residues. The CDR3 DNA reads as TGCGCCAGCAGCTCCCGGGACAGGGCCTCCTACGAGCAGTACTTC. The encoded protein is CASSSRDRASYEQYF.

The chain employs TRBV7-2 and TRBJ2-5, with 14 nucleotides matching TRBD2. The trim removed 3 bases at V and 5 bases at J, leaving 5 bases unmatched. Germline V CDR1 and CDR2: SGHTA, FQGNSA. The length of the CDR3 is 16 residues. DNA of the CDR3: TGTGCCAGCAGCTTGACTAGCGGGGGGGCGGGGGAGACCCAGTACTTC. Translating gives CASSLTSGGAGETQYF.

This clonotype was detected ten times or more. The J gene is TRBJ2-7, the V gene TRBV27, with TRBD2 matching 10 bases. The CDR3 is 14 amino acids. CDR1 MNHEY and CDR2 SMNVEV come from the germline V gene (reference sequence). Trimming took 3 bases from V and 1 from J; bases not matched to a gene: 0. The CDR3, as DNA: TGTGCCAGCAGTTTTAGCGGGGGGTCCTACGAGCAGTACTTC. Translated, it gives CASSFSGGSYEQYF.

This clonotype was observed at least ten times. This chain connects TRBV10-3 to TRBJ2-7, with 8 nucleotides matching TRBD1. With 3 bases clipped from V and 13 bases from J, the junction kept 8 bases outside the gene matches. In germline, CDR1 is ENHRY, CDR2 SYGVKD. CDR3 size: 12 residues. The CDR3 nucleotides are TGTGCCATCAGTGAAGACAGGGGCAGCATTTACGTC. Protein product: CAISEDRGSIYV.

This clonotype showed up many times. The chain recombines TRBV20-1 with TRBJ1-2; D perhaps matches TRBD1 (6 bases). This CDR3 region has 13 residues. Germline CDR1 reads DFQATT; CDR2 reads SNEGSKA (reference sequence). V was pared by 1 base and J by 7 bases, with 13 bases between. The CDR3 sequence is CSARAGERPGYTF. The CDR3, as DNA: TGCAGTGCTAGAGCAGGGGAGCGTCCTGGCTACACCTTC.

The J gene is TRBJ2-5, the V gene TRBV5-1; D is unresolved. Germline V CDR1 and CDR2: SGHRS, YFSETQ. The length of the CDR3 is 14 residues. With 0 bases removed from V and 1 base from J, the gap between germline ends came to 7 bases. The CDR3 DNA is TGCGCCAGCAGCTTGGGCTTCCTCCAAGAGACCCAGTACTTC. This gives the protein CASSLGFLQETQYF.

Ten or more counts support this clonotype. V is TRBV7-9 and J is TRBJ2-3; tentatively, D is TRBD1 or TRBD2 (6 bases each). CDR1 is SEHNR, CDR2 FQNEAQ, per germline (reference sequence). With 0 bases removed from V and 6 bases from J, the gap between germline ends came to 7 bases. The CDR3 loop spans 13 amino acids. The CDR3, as DNA: TGTGCCAGCAGCTTAGCAGGGGGGGATACGCAGTATTTT. As protein: CASSLAGGDTQYF.

In this sample, this clonotype turned up many times. The V call is TRBV5-1, the J call TRBJ2-3; either TRBD1 or TRBD2 may fit D (5 bases each). The germline V gene encodes CDR1 SGHRS and CDR2 YFSETQ. This CDR3 spans 16 amino acids. Trimming took 4 bases from V and 4 from J, leaving 19 bases between them. The CDR3 loop reads CASSRTGPGAADTQYF. CDR3 in DNA: TGCGCCAGCAGCAGAACGGGCCCCGGGGCGGCAGATACGCAGTATTTT.

This clonotype was seen a handful of times. The gene calls are TRBV6-5 and TRBJ1-2; D is unclear. The CDR3 contains 15 residues. Germline CDR1 and CDR2: MNHEY and SVGAGI. With 4 bases removed from V and 0 bases from J, the gap between germline ends came to 12 bases. CDR3 protein: CASSWEAEANYGYTF. CDR3 DNA: TGTGCCAGCAGTTGGGAGGCCGAAGCTAACTATGGCTACACCTTC.

The chain links TRBV7-9 to TRBJ2-7; D not resolved. Trimming stripped 3 bases from V and 5 bases from J, with 11 bases between. This CDR3 comprises 13 residues. CDR1 is SEHNR and CDR2 is FQNEAQ in the germline V gene (reference sequence). CDR3 in DNA: TGTGCCAGCAGCTTCTCTCAGTATAACGAGCAGTACGTC. Its protein is CASSFSQYNEQYV.

This clonotype was seen a handful of times. The CDR3 here is CASSPSGSPLHF. CDR3 DNA sequence: TGTGCCAGCAGCCCTTCCGGGTCACCCCTCCACTTT. V gene TRBV5-4 combines with J gene TRBJ1-6; no reliable D call. Trimming left V 4 bases short and J 10 bases short, with 9 bases between. Germline V gives CDR1 SGHNT, CDR2 YYREEE (reference sequence). This CDR3 region has 12 residues.

This clonotype was recorded many times. The chain has TRBV7-9 and TRBJ1-2, with D possibly matching TRBD1 (5 bases). CDR3 length: 17 residues. The germline CDR1 and CDR2 sequences are SEHNR and FQNEAQ (reference sequence). The V and J ends lost 0 bases and 3 bases respectively, with 17 bases between them. CDR3 DNA: TGTGCCAGCAGCTTAGCAGGCGGGGCCGGGAGGGACTATGGCTACACCTTC. Its translation is CASSLAGGAGRDYGYTF.